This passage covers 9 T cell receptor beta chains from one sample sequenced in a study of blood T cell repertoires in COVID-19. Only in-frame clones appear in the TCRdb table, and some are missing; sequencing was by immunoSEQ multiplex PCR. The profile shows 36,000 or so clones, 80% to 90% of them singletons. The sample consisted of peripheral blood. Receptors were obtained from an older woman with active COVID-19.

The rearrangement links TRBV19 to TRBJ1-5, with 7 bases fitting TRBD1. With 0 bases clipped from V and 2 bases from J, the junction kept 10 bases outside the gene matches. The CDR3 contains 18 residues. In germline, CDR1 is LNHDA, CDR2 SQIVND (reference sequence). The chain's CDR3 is CASSIDLGTGTGNQPQHF. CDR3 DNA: TGTGCCAGTAGTATAGATCTCGGGACGGGGACAGGCAATCAGCCCCAGCATTTT.

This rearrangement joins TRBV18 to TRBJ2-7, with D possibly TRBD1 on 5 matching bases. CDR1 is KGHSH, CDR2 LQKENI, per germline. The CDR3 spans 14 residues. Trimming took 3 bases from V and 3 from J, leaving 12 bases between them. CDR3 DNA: TGTGCCAGCTCACCGGACATTGGGGACTACGAGCAGTACTTC. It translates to CASSPDIGDYEQYF.

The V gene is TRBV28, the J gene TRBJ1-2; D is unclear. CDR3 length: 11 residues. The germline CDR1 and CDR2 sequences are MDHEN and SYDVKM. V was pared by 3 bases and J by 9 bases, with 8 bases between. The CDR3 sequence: CASSFRSRYTF. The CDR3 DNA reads TGTGCCAGCAGTTTTCGGTCCCGCTACACCTTC.

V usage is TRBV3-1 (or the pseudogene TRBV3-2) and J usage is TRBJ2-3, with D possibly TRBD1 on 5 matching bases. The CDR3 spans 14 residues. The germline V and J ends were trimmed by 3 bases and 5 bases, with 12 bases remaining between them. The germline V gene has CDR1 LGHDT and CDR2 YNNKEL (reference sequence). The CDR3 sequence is CASSQGPARDTQYF. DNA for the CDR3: TGTGCCAGCAGCCAGGGGCCAGCCCGAGATACGCAGTATTTT.

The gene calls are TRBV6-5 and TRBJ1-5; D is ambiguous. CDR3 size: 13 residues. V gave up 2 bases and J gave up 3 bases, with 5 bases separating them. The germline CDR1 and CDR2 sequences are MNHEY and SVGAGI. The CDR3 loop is CASSYADNQPQHF. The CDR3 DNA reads TGTGCCAGCAGTTACGCAGACAATCAGCCCCAGCATTTT.

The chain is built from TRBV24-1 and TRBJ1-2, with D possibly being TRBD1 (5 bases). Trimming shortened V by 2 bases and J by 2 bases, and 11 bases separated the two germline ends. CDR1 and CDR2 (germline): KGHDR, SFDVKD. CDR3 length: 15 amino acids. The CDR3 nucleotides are TGTGCCACCAGTGATTCTGGGGCCCAAAACTATGGCTACACCTTC. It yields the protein CATSDSGAQNYGYTF.

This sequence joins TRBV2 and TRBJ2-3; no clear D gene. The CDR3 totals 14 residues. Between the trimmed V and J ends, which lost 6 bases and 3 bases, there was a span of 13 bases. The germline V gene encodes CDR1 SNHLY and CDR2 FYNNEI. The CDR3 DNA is TGTGCCAGCAGGGCCTCTTTGACTACAGATACGCAGTATTTT. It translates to CASRASLTTDTQYF.

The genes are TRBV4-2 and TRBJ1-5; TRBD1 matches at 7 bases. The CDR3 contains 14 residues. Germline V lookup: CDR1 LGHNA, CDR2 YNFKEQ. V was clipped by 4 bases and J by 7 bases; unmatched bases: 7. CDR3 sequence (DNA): TGTGCCAGCAGCCTCTTCACAGGGGACCAGCCCCAGCATTTT. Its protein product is CASSLFTGDQPQHF.

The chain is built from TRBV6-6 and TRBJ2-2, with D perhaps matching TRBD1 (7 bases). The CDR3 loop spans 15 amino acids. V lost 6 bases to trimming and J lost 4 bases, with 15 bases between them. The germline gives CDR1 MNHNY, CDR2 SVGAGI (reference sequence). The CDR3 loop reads CASRRDREATGELFF. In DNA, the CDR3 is TGTGCCAGCAGACGCGACAGGGAGGCCACCGGGGAGCTGTTTTTT.